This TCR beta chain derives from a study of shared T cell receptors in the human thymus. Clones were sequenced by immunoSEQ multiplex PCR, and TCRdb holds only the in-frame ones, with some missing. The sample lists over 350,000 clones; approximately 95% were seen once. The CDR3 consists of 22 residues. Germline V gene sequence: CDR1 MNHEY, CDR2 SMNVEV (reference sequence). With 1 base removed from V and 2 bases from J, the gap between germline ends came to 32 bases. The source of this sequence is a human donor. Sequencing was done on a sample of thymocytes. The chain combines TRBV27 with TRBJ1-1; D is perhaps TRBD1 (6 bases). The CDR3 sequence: CASSLWVPRRWGGRLTNTEAFF. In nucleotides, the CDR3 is TGTGCCAGCAGTTTATGGGTACCCCGGAGATGGGGGGGGCGACTAACCAACACTGAAGCTTTCTTT.